This entry lists 8 T cell receptor beta chains sequenced from one sample in a study of blood T cell repertoires in COVID-19. TCRdb's table, derived via immunoSEQ multiplex PCR, lists solely in-frame clones and lacks some. The sample lists around 270,000 clones; around 85% were seen once. Source material: peripheral blood. Every receptor here comes from a human donor with COVID-19, enrolled during active disease. The donor label of this sample is uncertain.

Here the CDR3 reads CASSLVVGDTEAFF. CDR3 sequence (DNA): TGTGCCAGCAGCTTAGTTGTGGGAGACACTGAAGCTTTCTTT. V and J are TRBV7-2 and TRBJ1-1, with no clear D. The V and J ends lost 1 base and 3 bases respectively, with 9 bases between them. Germline CDR1 reads SGHTA; CDR2 reads FQGNSA. This CDR3 comprises 14 residues.

V and J are TRBV4-3 and TRBJ2-7, with D tentatively TRBD1 (6 bases). The CDR3 spans 15 residues. Germline V CDR1 and CDR2: LGHNA, YSLEER. The V gene lost 1 base and the J gene lost 4 bases, with 14 bases spanning the gap. CDR3 residues: CASSQGFSGTYEQYF. In DNA, the CDR3 is TGCGCCAGCAGCCAAGGATTCTCAGGGACATACGAGCAGTACTTC.

The V and J genes are TRBV10-1 and TRBJ2-3, with D possibly TRBD1 on 5 matching bases. V was shortened by 0 bases and J by 2 bases, with 9 bases between the two germline ends. Germline CDR1 WNHNN, CDR2 SYGVQD (reference sequence). This CDR3 is 15 amino acids long. The CDR3 DNA sequence: TGCGCCAGCAGTGAGTCCAGGGATCTCACAGATACGCAGTATTTT. It encodes CASSESRDLTDTQYF.

This rearrangement joins TRBV30 to TRBJ1-3; D call uncertain. V lost 0 bases and J 8 bases, leaving 8 bases between the germline ends. The CDR3 runs to 12 residues. CDR1 and CDR2 (germline): GTSNPN, SVGIG (reference sequence). For the CDR3, the DNA is TGTGCCTGGAGTGTTGGCGGTTACACCATATATTTT. This codes for CAWSVGGYTIYF.

The chain is built from TRBV6-6 and TRBJ1-5; the match to TRBD1 covers 7 bases. The CDR3 is 17 amino acids. CDR1 and CDR2 (germline): MNHNY, SVGAGI (reference sequence). J gave up 0 bases and V 5 bases, and 10 bases lay outside the gene matches. CDR3 coding DNA: TGTGCCAGCAGTAGATGGACAGGCGCCTATAGCAATCAGCCCCAGCATTTT. As protein: CASSRWTGAYSNQPQHF.

V gene TRBV18 combines with J gene TRBJ1-5; D ambiguous. Germline assignment: CDR1 KGHSH and CDR2 LQKENI. The V and J ends lost 3 bases and 0 bases respectively, with 12 bases between them. The CDR3 spans 16 residues. Here the CDR3 reads CASSPPQASSNQPQHF. In DNA, the CDR3 is TGTGCCAGCTCACCCCCGCAGGCCAGTAGCAATCAGCCCCAGCATTTT.

This clone has just one count. The chain combines TRBV28 with TRBJ2-7; a possible D gene is TRBD1 (5 bases). V dropped 1 base and J dropped 6 bases, with 10 bases sitting between them. Germline CDR1 MDHEN, CDR2 SYDVKM. The CDR3 length is 13 residues. The CDR3 DNA reads as TGTGCCAGCAGTTTATCCTCCAGGGCCGAGCAGTACTTC. It encodes CASSLSSRAEQYF.

This chain links TRBV18 with TRBJ2-1; 7 bases fit TRBD1. Trimming removed 6 bases from V and 1 base from J; junction bases left unmatched: 9. CDR1 is KGHSH, CDR2 LQKENI, per germline. This CDR3 has 16 amino acids. CDR3 region: CASSPYRQGSYNEQFF. CDR3 sequence (DNA): TGTGCCAGCTCTCCTTACCGACAGGGATCCTACAATGAGCAGTTCTTC.